This T cell receptor beta chain was identified in a study of PD-1 blockade in mismatch repair-deficient tumors. About the study: Patients had fewer than 15 mismatch repair-deficient cancer types and were previously treated and progressing.

This clone was seen only once. Between the trimmed V and J ends, which lost 5 bases and 1 base, there was a span of 8 bases. Germline CDR1 is MNHEY and CDR2 is SMNVEV (reference sequence). CDR3 length: 13 residues. TCRdb's copy holds only in-frame clones and misses some; the assay was immunoSEQ multiplex PCR. The sample consists of some 25,000 clones, about four fifths of them appearing once. The sample consisted of PBMCs, taken before pembrolizumab treatment. This receptor was identified in an adult with mismatch repair-deficient cancer. The chain recombines TRBV27 with TRBJ2-5; possibly TRBD1 for D (6 bases). The CDR3: CASSRQAQETQYF. The CDR3 DNA reads as TGTGCCAGCAGTAGACAGGCCCAAGAGACCCAGTACTTC.